The entry that follows covers one T cell receptor (beta chain) sequence. Its antigen is not known. CD4+ and CD8+ T cells were sorted from PBMCs stained for CD3, CD4 and CD8. CDR1 and CDR2 (germline): SQVTM, ANQGSEA. Trimming pared 1 base from V and 4 bases from J, leaving 10 bases between. CDR3 length: 13 residues. This specimen belongs to a study of CD8+ T cells in alopecia areata. Isolated RNA was reverse transcribed into cDNA used as the sequencing template. TCRdb keeps only in-frame clones here, not all; method: immunoSEQ multiplex PCR. The sample contains 100,000 to 150,000 clones, less than 80% of which appear only once. Study-wide results and limits: Higher clonality than in normal scalp was seen in lesional scalp, especially alopecia totalis/universalis.

The V and J genes are TRBV29-1 and TRBJ1-2, with a tentative D call TRBD1 (6 bases). This clonotype was sampled from a human donor in good health. Sequenced material: CD4+ T cells sorted from blood. CDR3 sequence: CSVEGQVGYGYTF. Written as DNA, the CDR3 is TGCAGCGTTGAAGGACAGGTTGGCTATGGCTACACCTTC.